This paragraph covers one TCR beta chain sequence. The target antigen is unknown. This CDR3 has 14 amino acids. The V end was cut by 4 bases, the J end by 1 base, with 7 bases between. Germline V lookup: CDR1 MNHEY, CDR2 SVGAGI. The sample originates from a study of graft-versus-host responses after intestinal transplantation. Assay: immunoSEQ multiplex PCR; the TCRdb copy retains only in-frame clones and omits some. Of roughly 110,000 clones in the sample, around 92% were seen once. The rearrangement links TRBV6-5 to TRBJ2-2; a weak D match, TRBD1 (5 bases). The sequencing here drew on unstimulated CD8+ T cells sorted from spleen or lymph node cells, taken before transplant. The TCR originated in a human donor who was the organ donor for an intestinal transplant. The CDR3 DNA reads TGTGCCAGCAGTTTAACAGGGAACACCGGGGAGCTGTTTTTT. It yields the protein CASSLTGNTGELFF.